This TCR beta chain appears in the sequencing data of a study of blood T cell repertoires in COVID-19. Looking at the study overall: Sample material is recorded as cDNA or gDNA derived from T cells, B-cell-depleted T cells, or PBMCs.

In the study's own analysis: It was from reference gene primer amplification that nucleated cell counts were estimated. The data were produced by immunoSEQ multiplex PCR, yet TCRdb's version contains in-frame clones alone and is incomplete. V and J calls and clone size follow that table, whereas D and trimming were derived from the DNA. The sample lists nearly 95,000 clones, over 65% occurring once. CDR3 length equals 16 residues. Germline V CDR1 and CDR2: ENHRY, SYGVKD. The V gene lost 3 bases and the J gene lost 4 bases, with 16 bases spanning the gap. The gene calls are TRBV10-3 and TRBJ1-5; D is uncertain. The source material was peripheral blood. The source of this sequence is a man aged 65 to 85 with COVID-19, enrolled during active disease. The CDR3 coding sequence is TGTGCCATCAGTGACAGGCCAGTAGAAGAGAATCAGCCCCAGCATTTT. Its translation: CAISDRPVEENQPQHF.